These T cell receptor beta chains were read from a single sample in a study of monozygotic twins with inflammatory bowel disease. TCRdb re-called the 5' RACE reads, yielding one record per CDR3 amino acid sequence without DNA. In total, the table holds roughly 200,000 distinct CDR3 sequences. The sample consisted of blood. The receptors here all came from a human donor with ulcerative colitis or Crohn's disease, or a healthy co-twin of an affected twin (not recorded which). Both conserved end residues are part of each CDR3.

v_call: TRBV20-1; j_call: TRBJ1-2; cdr3_aa: CSASVSGQGYGYTF
v_call: TRBV5-1; j_call: TRBJ1-2; cdr3_aa: CASSAFDGTNYGYTF
v_call: TRBV7-8; j_call: TRBJ1-5; cdr3_aa: CASSFIAGRTVNQPQHF
v_call: TRBV5-1; j_call: TRBJ1-6; cdr3_aa: CASNLGTGAMDSPLHF
v_call: TRBV20-1; j_call: TRBJ1-1; cdr3_aa: CSATPVPGNTEAFF
v_call: TRBV12-3/TRBV12-4; j_call: TRBJ2-1; cdr3_aa: CASSSRTGNEQFF
v_call: TRBV5-1; j_call: TRBJ2-3; cdr3_aa: CASSWGTDVSTDTQYF
v_call: TRBV11-2; j_call: TRBJ2-2; cdr3_aa: CASSLGSTGTGELFF
v_call: TRBV20-1; j_call: TRBJ2-5; cdr3_aa: CSASRDWLQETQYF
v_call: TRBV7-8; j_call: TRBJ2-3; cdr3_aa: CASSFVLAGGLGDTQYF